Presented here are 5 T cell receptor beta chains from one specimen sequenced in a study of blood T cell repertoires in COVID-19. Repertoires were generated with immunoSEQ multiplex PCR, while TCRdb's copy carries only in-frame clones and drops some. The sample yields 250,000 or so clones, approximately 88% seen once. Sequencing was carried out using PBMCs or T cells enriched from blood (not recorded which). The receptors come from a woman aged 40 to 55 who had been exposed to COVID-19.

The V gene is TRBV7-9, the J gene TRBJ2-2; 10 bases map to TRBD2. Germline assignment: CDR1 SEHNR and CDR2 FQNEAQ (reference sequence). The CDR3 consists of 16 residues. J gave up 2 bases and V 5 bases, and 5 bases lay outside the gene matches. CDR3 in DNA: TGTGCCAGCAGCATCACTAGCGGGAAAAACACCGGGGAGCTGTTTTTT. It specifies CASSITSGKNTGELFF.

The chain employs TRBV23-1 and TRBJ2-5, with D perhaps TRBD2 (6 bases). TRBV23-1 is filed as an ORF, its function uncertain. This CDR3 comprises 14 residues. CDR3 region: CAEFCRRALETQYF. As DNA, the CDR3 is TGCGCGGAGTTCTGCAGGAGGGCATTGGAGACCCAGTACTTC.

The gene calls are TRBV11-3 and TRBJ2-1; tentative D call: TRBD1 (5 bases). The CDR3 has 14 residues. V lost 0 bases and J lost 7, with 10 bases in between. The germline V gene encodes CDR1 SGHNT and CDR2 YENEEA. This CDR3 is CASSLDRQRNEQFF. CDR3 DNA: TGTGCCAGCAGCTTAGATCGACAGAGAAATGAGCAGTTCTTC.

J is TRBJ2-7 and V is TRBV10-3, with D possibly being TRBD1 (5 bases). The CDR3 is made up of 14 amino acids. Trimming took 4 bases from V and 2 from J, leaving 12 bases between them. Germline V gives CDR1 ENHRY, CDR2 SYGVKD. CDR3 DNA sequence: TGTGCCATCAGTGCGGCAGGGAATACCTACGAGCAGTACGTC. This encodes CAISAAGNTYEQYV.

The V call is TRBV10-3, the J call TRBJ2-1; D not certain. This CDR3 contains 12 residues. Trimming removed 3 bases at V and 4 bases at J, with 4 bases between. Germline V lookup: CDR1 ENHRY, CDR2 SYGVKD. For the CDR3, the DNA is TGTGCCATCAGTGAATCTTACAATGAGCAGTTCTTC. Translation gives CAISESYNEQFF.